Sequencing of this TCR beta chain was carried out in a study of control samples from healthy donors and cancer patients. Germline V gives CDR1 MNHEY, CDR2 SMNVEV (reference sequence). The CDR3 is made up of 15 amino acids. With 1 base removed from V and 6 bases from J, the gap between germline ends came to 10 bases. The protocol was immunoSEQ multiplex PCR, while the TCRdb copy is restricted to in-frame clones and leaves out a portion. The profile shows approximately 180,000 clones, around 94% of them singletons. The chain is built from TRBV27 and TRBJ1-6; perhaps TRBD1 as D (5 bases). The origin of this receptor is a woman in her late teens or twenties in good health. The sequencing input was blood. The CDR3 DNA sequence: TGTGCCAGCAGTTTATTGGACACCCGTAATTCACCCCTCCACTTT. It codes for CASSLLDTRNSPLHF.